The 18 T cell receptor beta chains reported below all come from one sample, sequenced in a study of regulatory T cells in long-lasting Graves disease (dated by TCRdb to the early 2020s). Taken with the paper, the label for time point translates to: persistent/refractory GD, antithyroid drugs over 5 years with positive TRAb. RNA was extracted from PBMCs in TRIzol for both TCR sequencing and RNA sequencing. Library prep was done by multiplex PCR. The listed sequencing device is Illumina HiSeq 4000. To build TCR beta libraries, CDR3 regions were amplified by Arm-PCR using iRepertoire HTBI primers. Using fastp at Q25 and MiXCR, TCRdb reprocessed the public reads and kept productive beta chains. Rows with one shared CDR3 protein collapse into an entry with the most common genes and DNA. The sample data list 400,000 to 600,000 distinct CDR3 sequences, and 20% to 25% of these were observed just once. In total, the top ten clones hold roughly 7.7% of the sample.

Here the sequenced sample was peripheral blood mononuclear cells (PBMCs), taken when the disease was refractory, from a patient treated with antithyroid drugs. Receptors were obtained from a female donor with Graves disease.

This clonotype was recorded many times. The chain carries TRBV7-9 and TRBJ1-4, with no clear D. The V gene lost 0 bases and the J gene lost 4 bases, with 9 bases spanning the gap. In germline, CDR1 is SEHNR, CDR2 FQNEAQ (reference sequence). The CDR3 consists of 15 residues. The CDR3 nucleotides read TGTGCCAGCAGCTTAGCAGGACCCCTTAATGAAAAACTGTTTTTT. As protein: CASSLAGPLNEKLFF.

This clonotype was found many times. The chain couples TRBV2 to TRBJ1-1; the D is unclear. Germline V gives CDR1 SNHLY, CDR2 FYNNEI. Trimming took 6 bases from V and 0 from J, leaving 14 bases between them. The CDR3 runs 15 residues. CDR3 sequence: CASRPSERLNTEAFF. The CDR3 bases are TGTGCCAGCAGACCATCGGAACGGCTGAACACTGAAGCTTTCTTT.

The table lists this clonotype with many counts. The chain combines TRBV28 with TRBJ1-1; no clear D. V was trimmed by 4 bases and J by 3 bases, leaving 27 bases between them. The CDR3 is 19 residues long. Germline V gene sequence: CDR1 MDHEN, CDR2 SYDVKM. The CDR3 reads CASSSRTPKARNADTEAFF. CDR3 DNA: TGTGCCAGCAGTTCTCGGACCCCAAAAGCTCGAAACGCCGACACTGAAGCTTTCTTT.

CDR3 amino acids: CASSPGLAGGEETQYF. The CDR3 DNA sequence: TGCGCCAGCAGCCCGGGACTAGCGGGGGGGGAAGAGACCCAGTACTTC. The rearrangement joins TRBV5-1 to TRBJ2-5; 16 bases match TRBD2. This CDR3 spans 16 amino acids. CDR1 and CDR2 from the germline V gene are SGHRS and YFSETQ. The J segment lost 3 bases and the V segment lost 4 bases, leaving 3 bases of the junction unmatched.

The chain joins TRBV6-1 to TRBJ2-6, with D uncertain. The CDR3 totals 15 residues. V was clipped by 8 bases and J by 0 bases, with 11 bases between them. Germline V gene data show CDR1 as MNHNS and CDR2 as SASEGT. CDR3 sequence reads: CASSPGTSGANVLTF. Written as DNA, the CDR3 is TGTGCCAGCTCACCAGGTACCTCTGGGGCCAACGTCCTGACTTTC.

The chain has TRBV4-1 and TRBJ1-2, with 7 bases matching TRBD1. The CDR3 length is 16 residues. Trimming cost V 1 base and J 7 bases; bases outside gene matches: 12. The germline gives CDR1 MGHRA, CDR2 YSYEKL. CDR3 coding DNA: TGCGCCAGCAGCCAAGTGGGACAGCTCCTTGGGAGTGGCTACACCTTC. Amino acid sequence: CASSQVGQLLGSGYTF.

This clonotype has a count of ten or more. The V and J genes are TRBV20-1 and TRBJ1-1; D not certain. The CDR3 contains 14 residues. Germline V gives CDR1 DFQATT, CDR2 SNEGSKA (reference sequence). CDR3 amino acids: CRAPRRAGNTEAFF. In nucleotides, the CDR3 is TGCAGGGCCCCCCGGCGGGCGGGGAACACTGAAGCTTTCTTT.

This clonotype was seen only a few times. V usage is TRBV28 and J usage is TRBJ1-5, with 7 bases aligning to TRBD1. CDR3 length: 16 amino acids. V gave up 9 bases and J gave up 0 bases; unmatched junction bases: 11. Germline V gives CDR1 MDHEN, CDR2 SYDVKM. CDR3 residues: CASSDRDYYSNQPQHF. The CDR3 bases are TGTGCCAGTTCCGACAGGGACTACTATAGCAATCAGCCCCAGCATTTT.

The chain links TRBV27 to TRBJ1-5; D call uncertain. The CDR3 has 15 residues. V was shortened by 6 bases and J by 3 bases, with 15 bases between the two germline ends. Per germline, CDR1 MNHEY and CDR2 SMNVEV (reference sequence). CDR3 residues: CASRQVGYNNQPQHF. The CDR3 DNA reads as TGTGCCAGCAGGCAGGTAGGGTATAACAATCAGCCCCAGCATTTT.

The chain links TRBV29-1 to TRBJ1-2; no clear D. V gave up 6 bases and J gave up 4 bases, with 12 bases separating them. Germline V gene sequence: CDR1 SQVTM, CDR2 ANQGSEA. The CDR3 loop spans 12 amino acids. The CDR3 is CSVPKASYGYTF. The CDR3 coding sequence is TGCAGCGTCCCCAAGGCGAGCTATGGCTACACCTTC.

This clonotype came up many times. The chain is built from TRBV19 and TRBJ1-6; D is possibly TRBD1 (6 bases). This CDR3 is built from 13 residues. CDR1 and CDR2 (germline): LNHDA, SQIVND (reference sequence). V lost 6 bases to trimming and J lost 9 bases, with 12 bases between them. DNA for the CDR3: TGTGCCAGTAGACTCACAGGGTCTTCACCCCTCCACTTT. Encoded protein: CASRLTGSSPLHF.

V and J are TRBV20-1 and TRBJ1-6; no firm D call. V lost 3 bases and J lost 3, with 9 bases in between. Per germline, CDR1 DFQATT and CDR2 SNEGSKA (reference sequence). The CDR3 has 14 amino acids. The CDR3 is CSASRALYNSPLHF. CDR3 nucleotide sequence: TGCAGTGCTAGTAGGGCGCTCTATAATTCACCCCTCCACTTT.

This clonotype has a handful of counts. This may be a read error: a much more frequent sequence differs by one nucleotide. This chain joins TRBV12-3 or TRBV12-4 and TRBJ1-2; no clear D gene. This CDR3 has 12 residues. V was trimmed by 6 bases and J by 4 bases, leaving 9 bases between them. The CDR3, as DNA: TGTGCCAGCAGCAAACCCCCCTATGGCTACACCTTC. It codes for CASSKPPYGYTF.

In regard to this clonotype: A read error may be the cause here, since a much bigger clone is one base away. The rearrangement joins TRBV12-3 or TRBV12-4 to TRBJ1-1; 10 nucleotides match TRBD1. V shed 4 bases, J shed 5 bases, and the junction held 4 bases outside the gene matches. The CDR3 totals 14 residues. The CDR3 spells CASSSGTGVTEAFF. The CDR3 DNA follows: TGTGCCAGCAGTTCAGGGACAGGGGTAACTGAAGCTTTCTTT.

The chain couples TRBV6-1 to TRBJ1-4; a possible D gene is TRBD1 (6 bases). The germline V gene encodes CDR1 MNHNS and CDR2 SASEGT. V lost 6 bases, J lost 7 bases, and 27 bases lay in between. The CDR3 consists of 18 residues. The CDR3 DNA sequence: TGTGCCAGCAGAAGAGTCGGGGACACCCCCGGGTCGAGTGAAAAACTGTTTTTT. Encoded protein: CASRRVGDTPGSSEKLFF.

This clonotype has more than one count but fewer than ten. The chain carries TRBV7-9 and TRBJ1-6; 8 bases match TRBD1. The germline gives CDR1 SEHNR, CDR2 FQNEAQ (reference sequence). The CDR3 has 15 amino acids. V shed 6 bases, J shed 9 bases, and the junction held 10 bases outside the gene matches. CDR3 sequence (DNA): TGTGCCAGCAGTCCTCCACGGACAGGGATTTCACCCCTCCACTTT. Translated, it gives CASSPPRTGISPLHF.

This clonotype was detected a few times. The V and J genes are TRBV14 and TRBJ2-5; D unresolved. This CDR3 is built from 16 residues. Germline loops: CDR1 SGHDN, CDR2 FVKESK. With 6 bases removed from V and 4 bases from J, the gap between germline ends came to 21 bases. The CDR3 DNA follows: TGTGCCAGCAGTATCGAGAGGACCTACTGGGGAGAGACCCAGTACTTC. Translated, it gives CASSIERTYWGETQYF.

The chain joins TRBV30 to TRBJ2-7; TRBD2 aligns across 9 bases. Germline lookup yields CDR1 GTSNPN and CDR2 SVGIG (reference sequence). The ends lost 2 bases at V and 5 bases at J; junction bases unmatched: 10. The CDR3 is 15 amino acids. CDR3 protein: CAWSQGTSPSNEQYF. For the CDR3, the DNA is TGTGCCTGGAGTCAAGGGACTAGCCCCTCAAACGAGCAGTACTTC.